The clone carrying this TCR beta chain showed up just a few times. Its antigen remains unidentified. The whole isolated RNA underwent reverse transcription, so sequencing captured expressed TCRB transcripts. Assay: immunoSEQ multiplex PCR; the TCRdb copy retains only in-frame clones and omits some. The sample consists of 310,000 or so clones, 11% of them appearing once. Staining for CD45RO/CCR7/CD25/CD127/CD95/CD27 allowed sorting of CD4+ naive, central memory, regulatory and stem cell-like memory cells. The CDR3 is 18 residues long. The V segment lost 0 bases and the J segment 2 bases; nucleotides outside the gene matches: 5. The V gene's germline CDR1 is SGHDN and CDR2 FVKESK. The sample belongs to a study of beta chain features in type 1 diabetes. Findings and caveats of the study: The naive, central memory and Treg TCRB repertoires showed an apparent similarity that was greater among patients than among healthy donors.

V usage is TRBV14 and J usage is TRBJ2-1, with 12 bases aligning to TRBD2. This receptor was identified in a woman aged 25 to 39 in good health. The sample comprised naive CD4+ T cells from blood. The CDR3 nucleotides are TGTGCCAGCAGCCAAGAGTTTACTAGCGGGAGGCCCTACAATGAGCAGTTCTTC. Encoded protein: CASSQEFTSGRPYNEQFF. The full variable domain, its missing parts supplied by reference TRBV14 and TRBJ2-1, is EAGVTQFPSHSVIEKGQTVTLRCDPISGHDNLYWYRRVMGKEIKFLLHFVKESKQDESGMPNNRFLAERTGGTYSTLKVQPAELEDSGVYFCASSQEFTSGRPYNEQFFGPGTRLTVL.